This T cell receptor (beta chain) came from a study of cytomegalovirus exposure and HLA in healthy donors. Amplification used 60 Vbeta primers and 13 Jbeta primers. Sequencing used immunoSEQ multiplex PCR; TCRdb keeps in-frame clones, though not all of them. The table lists tens of thousands of clones. Germline CDR1 reads LNHNV; CDR2 reads YYDKDF (reference sequence). V lost 3 bases and J lost 10, with 13 bases in between. The CDR3 extends over 14 amino acids. This receptor was obtained from a man aged 45-65 years in good health and CMV-seropositive. This chain uses TRBV15 with TRBJ1-6; a possible D gene is TRBD1 (5 bases). Sequenced input: PBMCs. In nucleotides, the CDR3 is TGTGCCACCAGCAGCCCAGGGTCTGGCTCACCCCTCCACTTT. This translates into CATSSPGSGSPLHF. The variable domain in full, with the rest retrieved from reference TRBV15 and TRBJ1-6, is DAMVIQNPRYQVTQFGKPVTLSCSQTLNHNVMYWYQQKSSQAPKLLFHYYDKDFNNEADTPDNFQSRRPNTSFCFLDIRSPGLGDTAMYLCATSSPGSGSPLHFGNGTRLTVT.